This T cell receptor (beta chain) was profiled in a study of blood T cell repertoires in COVID-19 (dated by TCRdb to between 2020 and 2021). About the study as a whole: The collaborator samples originated in the United States, Italy and Spain and spanned the acute and convalescent phases of COVID-19. Nearly every sample came with metadata listing a de-identified subject ID, COVID-19 status, age in years and sex. The prospective study material was composed of cDNA or gDNA derived from T cells, B-cell-depleted T cells, or PBMCs. The dataset comprised deeply sampled blood TCRbeta repertoires from subjects exposed to, actively infected with, or recovered from COVID-19. The samples were drawn from the first 160 participants of the ongoing ImmuneRACE study and from more than 1,000 subjects provided by 6 global collaborators. The repertoires were released in a freely available public database intended as a resource for research on the immune response to SARS-CoV-2. HLA class I and class II types, where available, came from metadata supplied by the sample provider rather than from assay-based typing.

Notes on this clone: It lacks a known antigen. Per-base quality was not reported, and no clone a single base away is much larger than it.

Whole blood was collected in K2EDTA tubes by collaborating institutions according to the institutions' own protocols. For TCRbeta analysis, collaborators shipped samples as frozen whole blood, isolated PBMCs, or DNA extracted from either of those sample types. The full study reports these points: The amount of clinical and demographic metadata varied by source and participant and was provided uncurated.

The immunoSEQ Assay, a bias-controlled multiplex PCR, was used to amplify TCRbeta CDR3 regions from genomic DNA. In the authors' own workflow: The number of nucleated cells in each sample was estimated by amplification of reference gene primers within the assay. To quantify the absolute abundance of each unique TCRbeta CDR3 rearrangement, sequence reads were collapsed and filtered. For each sample, productive Simpson clonality was calculated by taking the square root of Simpson's diversity index across productive rearrangements. As stored in TCRdb, this immuneACCESS dataset retains in-frame rearrangements with V and J assigned. A fraction of the clones does not appear; measured against another copy, unresolved V genes explain less than half of the discrepancy, and the remainder lacks a known reason. That table supplies the V and J calls and clone size; D and trimming were determined from the DNA. The sample table records around 200,000 clones; almost 90% of these occur just once. The ten largest clones add up to under 2% of the sample.

The germline V and J ends show losses of 2 bases and 8 bases respectively, and no gene match explains 11 bases of the junction. In the germline V gene, CDR1 corresponds to SGHAT and CDR2 to FQNNGV. Including the terminal cysteine and phenylalanine, the CDR3 comprises 17 residues. Only CDR3 DNA remains: 51 bases, in frame from the first base. The chain joins TRBV11-2 to TRBJ2-1; 11 bases in between match TRBD2. Sequencing was done on a sample of peripheral blood. This receptor was identified in a man between 18 and 35 years old with active or convalescent COVID-19. The sequenced DNA: TGTGCCAGCAGCTTAACCCTAGCGGGAGGTCTTAGGGATGAGCAGTTCTTC. Its translation reads: CASSLTLAGGLRDEQFF.